This TCR beta chain stems from a study of control samples from healthy donors and cancer patients. This CDR3 has 14 amino acids. Germline-derived CDR1 and CDR2 are LNHDA and SQIVND (reference sequence). The V end lost 6 bases, the J end lost 1 base, and 12 bases lay between the germline ends. Clones were sequenced by immunoSEQ multiplex PCR, and TCRdb holds only the in-frame ones, with some missing. This sample has around 120,000 clones, with more than 70% found just once. This clone was picked up one time. The source is a middle-aged man in good health. The rearrangement links TRBV19 to TRBJ1-1; perhaps TRBD1 as D (5 bases). The specimen was blood. CDR3 sequence reads: CASRFRGENTEAFF. Written as DNA, the CDR3 is TGTGCCAGTAGGTTCCGAGGGGAGAACACTGAAGCTTTCTTT.